Below are 21 T cell receptor beta chains sequenced from a single sample in a study of T cell responses to AZD1222 COVID-19 vaccine. Sequencing used immunoSEQ multiplex PCR; TCRdb keeps in-frame clones, though not all of them. The repertoire consists of 90,000 to 150,000 clones, with about nine tenths occurring once and the leading ten covering roughly 1.1%. The input for sequencing was peripheral blood, taken on day 0 of AZD1222 vaccination. The receptor set was obtained from an adult in good health.

This chain joins TRBV25-1 and TRBJ1-1, with a tentative D call TRBD1 (6 bases). CDR1 MGHDK and CDR2 SYGVNS come from the germline V gene. The V end lost 3 bases, the J end lost 6 bases, and 11 bases lay between the germline ends. The CDR3 is 13 residues long. In DNA form, the CDR3 reads TGTGCCAGCAGTGAGTGGTCAGGGGCTGAAGCTTTCTTT. Translated: CASSEWSGAEAFF.

This CDR3 reads CAWSVGLPYEQYF. As DNA, the CDR3 is TGTGCCTGGAGTGTCGGTCTACCTTACGAGCAGTACTTC. This chain uses TRBV30 with TRBJ2-7; D ambiguous. The CDR3 has 13 residues. From germline, CDR1 is GTSNPN and CDR2 SVGIG (reference sequence). V was cut by 0 bases and J by 4 bases, with 10 bases left in between.

V and J are TRBV3-1 (or the pseudogene TRBV3-2) and TRBJ1-5, with no clear D. The CDR3 contains 13 residues. Germline-derived CDR1 and CDR2 are LGHDT and YNNKEL (reference sequence). The germline V and J ends were trimmed by 4 bases and 7 bases, with 11 bases remaining between them. The CDR3 bases are TGTGCCAGCAGCCTGGGGAGCAGCCAGCCCCAGCATTTT. Protein product: CASSLGSSQPQHF.

The chain recombines TRBV2 with TRBJ2-7; D not certain. Trimming cost V 5 bases and J 5 bases, with 4 bases left between them. Per germline, CDR1 SNHLY and CDR2 FYNNEI. The CDR3 runs 10 residues. CDR3: CASSLDEQYF. CDR3 nucleotide sequence: TGTGCCAGCAGTTTAGACGAGCAGTACTTC. Based on the CDR3 plus reference TRBV2 and TRBJ2-7, the full variable domain is EPEVTQTPSHQVTQMGQEVILRCVPISNHLYFYWYRQILGQKVEFLVSFYNNEISEKSEIFDDQFSVERPDGSNFTLKIRSTKLEDSAMYFCASSLDEQYFGPGTRLTVT.

The rearrangement joins TRBV3-1 (or the pseudogene TRBV3-2) to TRBJ2-5; D unclear. Germline V gene lookup returns CDR1 LGHDT and CDR2 YNNKEL (reference sequence). The CDR3 extends over 15 amino acids. V lost 1 base to trimming and J lost 5 bases, with 14 bases between them. CDR3 coding DNA: TGTGCCAGCAGCCAAGGGACGATCTCCGTCGAGACCCAGTACTTC. Translated: CASSQGTISVETQYF.

The chain links TRBV13 to TRBJ2-3; D unclear. Deletions cut 3 bases from V and 11 bases from J, with 9 bases between. Germline CDR1 reads PRHDT; CDR2 reads FYEKMQ (reference sequence). The CDR3 is 11 residues long. The CDR3 here is CASSFRTQQYF. The DNA for the CDR3 is TGTGCCAGCAGCTTCCGGACCCAGCAGTATTTT.

The CDR3 coding sequence is TGTGCCAGCAGCTTGAGCGTTGGGACAGGTGGCACTGAAGCTTTCTTT. Residues: CASSLSVGTGGTEAFF. The gene calls are TRBV5-8 and TRBJ1-1, with 8 bases fitting TRBD1. CDR3 length: 16 amino acids. The V segment lost 1 base and the J segment 4 bases; nucleotides outside the gene matches: 9. Germline V gene data show CDR1 as SGHTS and CDR2 as YDEGEE.

The rearrangement uses TRBV4-2 and TRBJ1-1; 7 nucleotides match TRBD1. This CDR3 contains 15 residues. Per germline, CDR1 LGHNA and CDR2 YNFKEQ. The trim removed 0 bases at V and 5 bases at J, leaving 6 bases unmatched. The CDR3, as DNA: TGTGCCAGCAGCCAAGAGGGCAGGGGGGGGACTGAAGCTTTCTTT. It specifies CASSQEGRGGTEAFF.

This chain uses TRBV6-1 with TRBJ1-4; no reliable D call. Germline V gene data show CDR1 as MNHNS and CDR2 as SASEGT. Trimming cost V 5 bases and J 7 bases, with 5 bases left between them. This CDR3 spans 11 amino acids. CDR3 loop: CASSKAEKLFF. As DNA, the CDR3 is TGTGCCAGCAGTAAGGCTGAAAAACTGTTTTTT.

V is TRBV10-2 and J is TRBJ1-5; 7 bases align to TRBD1. Germline-derived CDR1 and CDR2 are WSHSY and SAAADI. V shed 4 bases, J shed 0 bases, and the junction held 12 bases outside the gene matches. The CDR3 extends over 18 amino acids. CDR3 sequence (DNA): TGCGCCAGCAGTGGTGAAAAGACAGGGCTATATAGCAATCAGCCCCAGCATTTT. Residues: CASSGEKTGLYSNQPQHF.

The sample holds one count of this clone. This rearrangement joins TRBV4-1 to TRBJ2-7; no clear D gene. The V gene lost 1 base and the J gene lost 4 bases, with 14 bases spanning the gap. This CDR3 is 15 amino acids long. In germline, CDR1 is MGHRA, CDR2 YSYEKL. The CDR3 reads CASSQVPREVYEQYF. The CDR3 DNA reads as TGCGCCAGCAGCCAAGTCCCCAGAGAGGTTTACGAGCAGTACTTC.

The rearrangement uses TRBV12-5 and TRBJ1-3, with D uncertain. Germline loops: CDR1 LGHNT, CDR2 FRNRAP. The V gene lost 3 bases and the J gene lost 0 bases, with 0 bases spanning the gap. The CDR3 loop spans 12 amino acids. Here the CDR3 reads CASGFSGNTIYF. The CDR3 nucleotides read TGTGCTAGTGGTTTCTCTGGAAACACCATATATTTT.

The genes are TRBV19 and TRBJ1-3, with a tentative D call TRBD1 (5 bases). CDR3 size: 14 residues. Trimming took 4 bases from V and 5 from J, leaving 12 bases between them. The germline V gene has CDR1 LNHDA and CDR2 SQIVND (reference sequence). The CDR3 here is CASSTSGARNTIYF. The CDR3 DNA sequence: TGTGCCAGTAGTACGTCCGGGGCCCGAAACACCATATATTTT. Filled out from reference TRBV19 and TRBJ1-3, the complete variable domain reads DGGITQSPKYLFRKEGQNVTLSCEQNLNHDAMYWYRQDPGQGLRLIYYSQIVNDFQKGDIAEGYSVSREKKESFPLTVTSAQKNPTAFYLCASSTSGARNTIYFGEGSWLTVV.

The V and J genes are TRBV10-1 and TRBJ1-1, with D perhaps TRBD1 (6 bases). The CDR3 spans 15 residues. The V end was cut by 0 bases, the J end by 4 bases, with 12 bases between. The germline CDR1 and CDR2 sequences are WNHNN and SYGVQD (reference sequence). CDR3 region: CASSESGGRSTEAFF. As DNA, the CDR3 is TGCGCCAGCAGTGAGTCGGGGGGCAGGAGCACTGAAGCTTTCTTT.

The chain is built from TRBV7-2 and TRBJ1-1; D unresolved. Trimming shortened V by 5 bases and J by 0 bases, and 4 bases separated the two germline ends. The CDR3 totals 12 residues. The germline V gene encodes CDR1 SGHTA and CDR2 FQGNSA. DNA for the CDR3: TGTGCCAGCAGCAGAGTGAACACTGAAGCTTTCTTT. Protein: CASSRVNTEAFF.

This clone has more than one count but fewer than ten. The chain employs TRBV5-1 and TRBJ1-2; D is uncertain. The CDR3 has 11 residues. Germline V gene lookup returns CDR1 SGHRS and CDR2 YFSETQ. Deletions cut 5 bases from V and 8 bases from J, with 10 bases between. The CDR3 nucleotides read TGCGCCAGCAGGTCTGAAGGCGGCTACACCTTC. Protein product: CASRSEGGYTF.

This chain links TRBV5-1 with TRBJ1-2, with D perhaps TRBD1 (5 bases). Germline V gives CDR1 SGHRS, CDR2 YFSETQ. The CDR3 contains 14 residues. Trimming took off 5 bases at V and 3 bases at J, with 14 bases between the two ends. CDR3 region: CASRPRDYYYGYTF. The DNA of the CDR3 is TGCGCCAGCAGGCCCAGGGACTACTACTATGGCTACACCTTC.

This chain connects TRBV4-1 to TRBJ2-1; 9 bases fit TRBD1. V gave up 0 bases and J gave up 4 bases; unmatched junction bases: 1. This CDR3 has 15 residues. From germline, CDR1 is MGHRA and CDR2 YSYEKL. This CDR3 is CASSQEGQGYNEQFF. CDR3 nucleotides: TGCGCCAGCAGCCAAGAGGGACAGGGATACAATGAGCAGTTCTTC.

This sequence joins TRBV19 and TRBJ2-2; D gene unclear. The CDR3 has 13 amino acids. V gave up 8 bases and J gave up 0 bases, with 7 bases separating them. CDR1 and CDR2 (germline): LNHDA, SQIVND (reference sequence). For the CDR3, the DNA is TGTGCCAGTGGATTCACGAACACCGGGGAGCTGTTTTTT. This codes for CASGFTNTGELFF.

This clone was observed a few times. CDR3 DNA: TGTGCCTGGAGTGGGGGGAACAGGAGGGGAAACACCATATATTTT. Protein product: CAWSGGNRRGNTIYF. V gene TRBV30 combines with J gene TRBJ1-3; D may be TRBD1 (5 bases). This CDR3 is 15 amino acids long. V lost 1 base, J lost 4 bases, and 14 bases lay in between. Looked up from germline, CDR1 is GTSNPN and CDR2 is SVGIG (reference sequence).

The CDR3 here is CASSFDRGISNTEAFF. CDR3 DNA: TGTGCCAGCTCCTTCGACAGGGGGATCTCGAACACTGAAGCTTTCTTT. The gene calls are TRBV18 and TRBJ1-1; 9 nucleotides agree with TRBD1. J was trimmed by 1 base and V by 6 bases; bases with no gene match: 9. Germline V gene lookup returns CDR1 KGHSH and CDR2 LQKENI. CDR3 size: 16 residues.